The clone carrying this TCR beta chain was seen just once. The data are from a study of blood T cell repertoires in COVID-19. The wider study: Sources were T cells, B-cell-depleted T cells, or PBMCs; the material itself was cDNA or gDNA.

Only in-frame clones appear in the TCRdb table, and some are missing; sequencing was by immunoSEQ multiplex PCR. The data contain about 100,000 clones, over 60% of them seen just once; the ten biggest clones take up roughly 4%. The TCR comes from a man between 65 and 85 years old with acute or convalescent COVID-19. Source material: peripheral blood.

CDR3 loop: CATRQGGYSNQPQHF. DNA of the CDR3: TGTGCCACGCGACAGGGGGGATATAGCAATCAGCCCCAGCATTTT. This chain links TRBV19 with TRBJ1-5; 9 nucleotides align to TRBD1. This CDR3 contains 15 residues. V was pared by 10 bases and J by 0 bases, with 7 bases of the junction left unmatched. Germline values: CDR1 LNHDA, CDR2 SQIVND (reference sequence).